This T cell receptor beta chain emerged from a study of T cells in Graves' hyperthyroidism and ophthalmopathy. Overall study findings and caveats: Most clonotypes expanded in the thyroid (above 0.001) were also present in blood.

At least ten counts were recorded for this clonotype. Antigen: not known. This CDR3 contains 14 residues. The germline CDR1 and CDR2 sequences are LGHDT and YNNKEL (reference sequence). Trimming removed 4 bases from V and 1 base from J, with 8 bases in between. Diagnoses were established using clinical symptoms, serum thyroxine and TRAb, thyroid ultrasound and orbital computed tomography. TCR beta CDR3 sequences were amplified from RNA transcripts. The TCR CDR3 first-round RT-PCR relied on the HTBI primer set. From the multiplex PCR reads, TCRdb called clonotypes with MiXCR, one entry per CDR3 protein. This table holds around 450,000 distinct CDR3 sequences, approximately 14% found once.

Sequencing input: blood. The TCR originated in a woman younger than 30 with Graves' hyperthyroidism. This chain uses TRBV3-1 with TRBJ2-4, with D perhaps TRBD2 (6 bases). The CDR3 here is CASSPGGAKNIQYF. The CDR3 DNA follows: TGTGCCAGCAGCCCTGGAGGGGCCAAAAACATTCAGTACTTC.